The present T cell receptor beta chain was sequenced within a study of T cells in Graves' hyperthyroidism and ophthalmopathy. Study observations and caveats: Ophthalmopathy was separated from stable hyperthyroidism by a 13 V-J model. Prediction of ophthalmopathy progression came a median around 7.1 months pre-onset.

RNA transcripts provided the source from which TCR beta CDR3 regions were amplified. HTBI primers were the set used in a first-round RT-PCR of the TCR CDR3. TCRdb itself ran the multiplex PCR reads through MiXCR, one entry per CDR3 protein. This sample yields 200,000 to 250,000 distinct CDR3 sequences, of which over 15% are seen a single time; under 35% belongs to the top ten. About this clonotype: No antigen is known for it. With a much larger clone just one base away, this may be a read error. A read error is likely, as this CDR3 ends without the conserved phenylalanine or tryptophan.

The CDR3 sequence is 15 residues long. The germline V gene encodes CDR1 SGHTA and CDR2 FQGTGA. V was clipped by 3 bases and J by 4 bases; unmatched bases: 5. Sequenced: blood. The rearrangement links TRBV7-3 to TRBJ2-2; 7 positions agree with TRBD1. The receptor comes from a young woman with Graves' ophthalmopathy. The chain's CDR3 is CASSLTGLGTGELFL. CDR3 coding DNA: TGTGCCAGCAGCTTGACAGGGTTGGGCACCGGGGAGCTGTTTCTT.